Listed below are T cell receptor beta chains from one sample, sequenced in a study of human T cells and chemical hapten exposure. TCRdb re-called the RACE reads with MiXCR, one entry per CDR3 protein. This table has 180,000 or so distinct CDR3 sequences, roughly 15% appearing once. Here the sequenced sample was whole blood, taken in connection with sensitization to the hapten diphenylcyclopropenone (DPC). The receptors originated from a woman younger than 45 with alopecia areata. Some clones in this sample may be carry-over from other donors' samples. CDR3s include the opening cysteine and the closing phenylalanine or tryptophan.

TRBJ1-2 | TRBV28 | CASTTFRSSLTFYGYTF
TRBJ2-7 | TRBV30 | CAWSQQGYEQYF
TRBJ1-5 | TRBV7-2 | CASSLRQVNQPQHF
TRBJ1-4 | TRBV5-5 | CASSLSWRTHEKLFF
TRBJ2-1 | TRBV3-2 | CASSQEGSGPYNEQFF
TRBJ2-2 | TRBV3-1 | CASSQIPGDTGELFF
TRBJ1-2 | TRBV29-1 | CSVGQGTVAGGYTF
TRBJ2-7 | TRBV3-1 | CASSQGRAPAEQYF
TRBJ1-1 | TRBV9 | CASSGPLMNTEAFF
TRBJ1-6 | TRBV7-2 | CASSYTGQPNSPLHF
TRBJ1-1 | TRBV6-5 | CASSYEGTGTTEAFF
TRBJ2-1 | TRBV28 | CASSFNLRPGPHGDSEQFF
TRBJ1-5 | TRBV6-6 | CASSYSINSKGHQPQHF
TRBJ2-2 | TRBV9 | CASARGNTGELFF
TRBJ1-4 | TRBV9 | CASSASEGAGEKLFF
TRBJ2-1 | TRBV6-2/TRBV6-3 | CASTKQGNEQFF
TRBJ1-1 | TRBV7-2 | CASRRSGDTEAFF
TRBJ1-5 | TRBV7-8 | CASSAGDRGLGPQHF
TRBJ2-7 | TRBV7-6 | CASSLASGSYEQYF
TRBJ1-5 | TRBV28 | CASRFDSSNQPQHF
TRBJ1-1 | TRBV5-1 | CASSGTGQSVAFF
TRBJ2-1 | TRBV10-2 | CASSPGTSARFF
TRBJ2-5 | TRBV5-4 | CASSLEGQGQETQYF
TRBJ2-2 | TRBV11-2 | CASREGNTGELFF
TRBJ2-3 | TRBV7-2 | CASSSHLGHYSTDTQYF
TRBJ2-7 | TRBV28 | CASSTTIPYEQYF
TRBJ2-1 | TRBV6-5 | CVAGGTSYNEQFF
TRBJ2-1 | TRBV28 | CASSSHRGPRANEQFF
TRBJ1-1 | TRBV20-1 | CSAPRGPGMNTEAFF
TRBJ2-1 | TRBV6-6 | CASSGTSGMGFF
TRBJ2-2 | TRBV4-1 | CASSPQGFDTGELFF
TRBJ2-5 | TRBV29-1 | CSVDLQQETQYF
TRBJ1-2 | TRBV19 | CASSMLESIGYTF
TRBJ2-1 | TRBV5-1 | CASSTPGDEQFF
TRBJ2-3 | TRBV3-1 | CASSQGRTDTQYF
TRBJ2-1 | TRBV4-3 | CASSQGEGAPYNEQFF
TRBJ2-4 | TRBV29-1 | CSVGISKNIQYF
TRBJ1-3 | TRBV6-2/TRBV6-3 | CASGERQSGNTIYF
TRBJ1-1 | TRBV28 | CASRVPHTEAFF
TRBJ2-3 | TRBV5-1 | CASSLGGGRTDTQYF
TRBJ1-1 | TRBV28 | CATEVNTEAFF
TRBJ2-4 | TRBV20-1 | CSARLTSTVAKNIQYF
TRBJ2-3 | TRBV4-1 | CASSQATDLDTQYF
TRBJ2-1 | TRBV20-1 | CSARIIGEQFF
TRBJ1-1 | TRBV12-3/TRBV12-4 | CASSRSQGSEAFF